Each of the 28 T cell receptor beta chains below was sequenced from the same sample in a study of cytomegalovirus exposure and HLA in healthy donors. The PCR contained 60 Vbeta and 13 Jbeta primers. Repertoires were generated with immunoSEQ multiplex PCR, while TCRdb's copy carries only in-frame clones and drops some. The table has approximately 300,000 clones, roughly 81% seen once. Sequencing input: PBMCs. The receptors shown here come from a woman in her 40s in good health and CMV-seropositive.

The V gene is TRBV14, the J gene TRBJ2-1, with 13 bases fitting TRBD2. CDR3 length equals 17 residues. CDR1 is SGHDN and CDR2 is FVKESK in the germline V gene. The ends lost 6 bases at V and 3 bases at J; junction bases unmatched: 8. The CDR3, as DNA: TGTGCCAGCAGGGAAAGACTAGCGGGAGGTCTCTACAATGAGCAGTTCTTC. Translation gives CASRERLAGGLYNEQFF.

The chain joins TRBV29-1 to TRBJ1-1, with a possible D match to TRBD1 (5 bases). Looked up from germline, CDR1 is SQVTM and CDR2 is ANQGSEA. The CDR3 runs 13 residues. Trimming removed 4 bases from V and 3 bases from J, with 12 bases in between. CDR3 region: CSVAGGRDTEAFF. The CDR3 nucleotides read TGCAGCGTTGCCGGGGGGAGAGACACTGAAGCTTTCTTT. The whole variable domain, filled in from reference TRBV29-1 and TRBJ1-1, reads SAVISQKPSRDICQRGTSLTIQCQVDSQVTMMFWYRQQPGQSLTLIATANQGSEATYESGFVIDKFPISRPNLTFSTLTVSNMSPEDSSIYLCSVAGGRDTEAFFGQGTRLTVV.

The rearrangement joins TRBV6-6 to TRBJ2-2, with 10 nucleotides matching TRBD2. The CDR3 is 14 residues long. The trim removed 11 bases at V and 2 bases at J, leaving 5 bases unmatched. The germline gives CDR1 MNHNY, CDR2 SVGAGI (reference sequence). CDR3 DNA sequence: TGTGCCGGCCGGACTAGCGGTAACACCGGGGAGCTGTTTTTT. It specifies CAGRTSGNTGELFF.

The chain employs TRBV30 and TRBJ2-1, with a tentative D call TRBD2 (6 bases). Deletions cut 0 bases from V and 4 bases from J, with 13 bases between. Germline assignment: CDR1 GTSNPN and CDR2 SVGIG (reference sequence). The CDR3 totals 15 residues. This chain's CDR3 is CAWSVLGGIYNEQFF. The CDR3 DNA is TGTGCCTGGAGTGTACTGGGGGGTATATACAATGAGCAGTTCTTC.

The chain carries TRBV28 and TRBJ2-1, with 9 bases matching TRBD2. The CDR3 covers 16 residues. With V trimmed by 6 bases and J by 3 bases, 9 bases remained unmatched. The germline gives CDR1 MDHEN, CDR2 SYDVKM. Here the CDR3 DNA reads TGTGCCAGCAGCACTCATAGCGGGAGAGTCTACAATGAGCAGTTCTTC. This encodes CASSTHSGRVYNEQFF.

The V gene is TRBV29-1, the J gene TRBJ1-5; no firm D call. The CDR3 totals 13 residues. V was cut by 5 bases and J by 3 bases, with 11 bases left in between. Germline CDR1 is SQVTM and CDR2 is ANQGSEA. The CDR3 sequence: CSVRAGFNQPQHF. CDR3 sequence (DNA): TGCAGCGTTCGAGCGGGTTTCAATCAGCCCCAGCATTTT.

The chain carries TRBV27 and TRBJ2-1, with TRBD2 as a possible D gene (5 bases). V was shortened by 8 bases and J by 12 bases, with 23 bases between the two germline ends. This CDR3 has 14 amino acids. CDR1 is MNHEY, CDR2 SMNVEV, per germline (reference sequence). This CDR3 reads CASRLMFPGSAQFF. CDR3 bases: TGTGCCAGCCGTCTTATGTTTCCGGGGTCCGCGCAGTTCTTC.

A single count supports this clone. The gene calls are TRBV5-6 and TRBJ2-7, with 9 bases matching TRBD2. V trimming: 3 bases; J trimming: 6 bases; junction bases outside the gene matches: 7. The CDR3 has 14 amino acids. Germline-derived CDR1 and CDR2 are SGHDT and YYEEEE. The DNA of the CDR3 is TGTGCCAGCAGCTCCCTAGCGGGACCCCTCGAGCAGTACTTC. Protein product: CASSSLAGPLEQYF.

The chain is built from TRBV18 and TRBJ2-1; perhaps TRBD2 as D (5 bases). The CDR3 runs 12 residues. V gave up 3 bases and J gave up 16 bases, with 16 bases separating them. Germline CDR1 is KGHSH and CDR2 is LQKENI. CDR3 residues: CASSPAAGWIFF. The CDR3 DNA follows: TGTGCCAGCTCACCCGCTGCGGGCTGGATTTTCTTC.

The rearrangement uses TRBV7-6 and TRBJ2-3, with unresolved D. Germline V gene sequence: CDR1 SGHVS, CDR2 FNYEAQ. Between the trimmed V and J ends, which lost 5 bases and 0 bases, there was a span of 12 bases. The CDR3 consists of 15 residues. The CDR3 loop reads CASSTSATSTDTQYF. The DNA of the CDR3 is TGTGCCAGCAGCACAAGCGCGACTAGCACAGATACGCAGTATTTT.

The gene calls are TRBV7-9 and TRBJ2-7; weak D call: TRBD1 (7 bases). The V gene's germline CDR1 is SEHNR and CDR2 FQNEAQ (reference sequence). This CDR3 is 13 amino acids long. V lost 5 bases and J 11 bases, leaving 19 bases between the germline ends. In DNA, the CDR3 is TGTGCCAGCAGCCGGAGGGACAGCACCACCGAGTACTTC. Translation gives CASSRRDSTTEYF.

The genes are TRBV6-6 and TRBJ2-7; 11 nucleotides align to TRBD2. The CDR3 extends over 13 amino acids. Germline assignment: CDR1 MNHNY and CDR2 SVGAGI (reference sequence). Unmatched junction bases numbered 5, after V lost 10 bases and J lost 3 bases. The CDR3 DNA sequence: TGTGCCACTCAACTAGCGGGGGTCTACGAGCAGTACTTC. It encodes CATQLAGVYEQYF.

This chain joins TRBV5-8 and TRBJ1-4; no clear D gene. V was clipped by 1 base and J by 1 base, with 17 bases between them. The CDR3 covers 18 residues. The germline gives CDR1 SGHTS, CDR2 YDEGEE. The CDR3 loop reads CASSLWNLATRTNEKLFF. The CDR3 DNA reads TGTGCCAGCAGCTTGTGGAACCTCGCGACACGAACTAATGAAAAACTGTTTTTT.

The V call is TRBV6-5, the J call TRBJ2-7, with a possible D match to TRBD2 (6 bases). Germline CDR1 is MNHEY and CDR2 is SVGAGI. Trimming removed 0 bases from V and 3 bases from J, with 9 bases in between. The length of the CDR3 is 14 residues. The CDR3 region has the DNA TGTGCCAGCAGTTACTCCTCCGGGGGCTACGAGCAGTACTTC. Amino acid sequence: CASSYSSGGYEQYF.

This chain connects TRBV11-2 to TRBJ1-6; D ambiguous. This CDR3 contains 13 residues. V lost 7 bases to trimming and J lost 7 bases, with 11 bases between them. Germline CDR1 and CDR2: SGHAT and FQNNGV. The CDR3 sequence: CASTREQNSPLHF. The CDR3 DNA reads TGTGCCAGCACCCGGGAGCAGAATTCACCCCTCCACTTT. The complete variable domain, with remaining parts taken from reference TRBV11-2 and TRBJ1-6, reads EAGVAQSPRYKIIEKRQSVAFWCNPISGHATLYWYQQILGQGPKLLIQFQNNGVVDDSQLPKDRFSAERLKGVDSTLKIQPAKLEDSAVYLCASTREQNSPLHFGNGTRLTVT.

This clone was seen once. This chain joins TRBV27 and TRBJ2-7; maybe TRBD2 (5 bases). V lost 2 bases and J 7 bases, leaving 15 bases between the germline ends. The CDR3 loop spans 14 amino acids. Germline V gene lookup returns CDR1 MNHEY and CDR2 SMNVEV (reference sequence). CDR3 DNA sequence: TGTGCCAGCAGTTTAAATTCGGGGTTCGGGGAGCAGTACTTC. Protein sequence: CASSLNSGFGEQYF.

For the CDR3, the DNA is TGCGCCAGCAGCAACGTCCAGGGGAATGGGAATCAGCCCCAGCATTTT. Encoded protein: CASSNVQGNGNQPQHF. The rearrangement links TRBV10-2 to TRBJ1-5, with a possible D match to TRBD1 (6 bases). The ends were cut back, 6 bases at V and 4 bases at J, with 19 bases in the middle. The V gene's germline CDR1 is WSHSY and CDR2 SAAADI. This CDR3 is 16 amino acids long.

The gene calls are TRBV5-1 and TRBJ2-7, with 11 bases aligning to TRBD2. Germline CDR1 and CDR2: SGHRS and YFSETQ. V lost 0 bases, J lost 6 bases, and 8 bases stayed unmatched. This CDR3 is 16 amino acids long. The CDR3 region is CASSLAKVAGGGEQYF. CDR3 sequence (DNA): TGCGCCAGCAGCTTGGCCAAGGTAGCGGGAGGGGGCGAGCAGTACTTC. Variable domain in full (rest from reference TRBV5-1 and TRBJ2-7): KAGVTQTPRYLIKTRGQQVTLSCSPISGHRSVSWYQQTPGQGLQFLFEYFSETQRNKGNFPGRFSGRQFSNSRSEMNVSTLELGDSALYLCASSLAKVAGGGEQYFGPGTRLTVT.

The CDR3 loop is CAWSVQGTSFSEQYF. The CDR3 bases are TGTGCCTGGAGTGTACAGGGGACTAGTTTCTCCGAGCAGTACTTC. The chain recombines TRBV30 with TRBJ2-5, with D perhaps matching TRBD2 (8 bases). The end of the DNA aligns better with TRBJ2-7, so the J call may be wrong. This CDR3 comprises 15 residues. Germline V CDR1 and CDR2: GTSNPN, SVGIG (reference sequence).

This clone turned up a few times. The rearrangement uses TRBV9 and TRBJ2-2; 10 nucleotides line up with TRBD1. The CDR3 has 16 residues. Unmatched junction bases numbered 10, after V lost 4 bases and J lost 7 bases. Looked up from germline, CDR1 is SGDLS and CDR2 is YYNGEE. CDR3 protein: CASSQDRGRFGGELFF. The DNA for the CDR3 is TGTGCCAGCAGCCAAGACAGGGGGCGGTTTGGCGGGGAGCTGTTTTTT.

V usage is TRBV28 and J usage is TRBJ2-1; TRBD2 is a possible D gene (6 bases). The CDR3 is 14 amino acids. Per the germline V gene, CDR1 is MDHEN and CDR2 is SYDVKM. The V and J ends lost 4 bases and 8 bases respectively, with 15 bases between them. DNA for the CDR3: TGTGCCAGCAGTTATGCTAGCGCCCAGGATGAGCAGTTCTTC. Amino acids: CASSYASAQDEQFF.

This chain connects TRBV6-6 to TRBJ2-2; TRBD2 aligns across 7 bases. Germline V CDR1 and CDR2: MNHNY, SVGAGI (reference sequence). Losses at the gene ends were 5 bases for V and 2 bases for J; bases not matched to a gene: 5. This CDR3 has 15 amino acids. CDR3 bases: TGTGCCAGCAGTCCCGGGACTACTAACACCGGGGAGCTGTTTTTT. Translated: CASSPGTTNTGELFF.

This chain connects TRBV6-5 to TRBJ2-5, with D tentatively TRBD2 (5 bases). Germline CDR1 and CDR2: MNHEY and SVGAGI. The CDR3 covers 14 residues. The V gene lost 2 bases and the J gene lost 0 bases, with 7 bases spanning the gap. CDR3 sequence: CASSYGRDQETQYF. CDR3 coding DNA: TGTGCCAGCAGTTACGGGCGGGACCAAGAGACCCAGTACTTC.

The chain is built from TRBV4-3 and TRBJ2-7; 10 bases align to TRBD2. Germline V CDR1 and CDR2: LGHNA, YSLEER. After removal of 0 bases from V and 3 bases from J, the junction contained 5 bases not matched to a gene. CDR3 length equals 16 residues. The CDR3 loop is CASSQDRLAGHYEQYF. As DNA, the CDR3 is TGCGCCAGCAGCCAAGATCGACTAGCGGGCCACTACGAGCAGTACTTC.

V is TRBV28 and J is TRBJ1-2; D is undetermined. The CDR3 is 14 amino acids. The V gene lost 4 bases and the J gene lost 6 bases, with 15 bases spanning the gap. Germline CDR1 reads MDHEN; CDR2 reads SYDVKM. CDR3 in DNA: TGTGCCAGCAGTTCCCCCGGTAAGAGGGATGGCTACACCTTC. Protein product: CASSSPGKRDGYTF.

This clone is a singleton in its sample. The V and J genes are TRBV30 and TRBJ2-3; 8 bases fit TRBD1. CDR3 size: 14 residues. J lost 1 base, V lost 4 bases, and 4 bases had no gene match. The germline V gene encodes CDR1 GTSNPN and CDR2 SVGIG (reference sequence). The CDR3 DNA sequence: TGTGCCTGGAACCCACAGGGGGGCACAGATACGCAGTATTTT. Translated: CAWNPQGGTDTQYF. Filled out from reference TRBV30 and TRBJ2-3, the complete variable domain reads SQTIHQWPATLVQPVGSPLSLECTVEGTSNPNLYWYRQAAGRGLQLLFYSVGIGQISSEVPQNLSASRPQDRQFILSSKKLLLSDSGFYLCAWNPQGGTDTQYFGPGTRLTVL.

As to this clone: Relative to the germline gene, one junction end is altered; a read error may explain this. The chain recombines TRBV5-1 with TRBJ2-7; 11 bases align to TRBD2. Germline V CDR1 and CDR2: SGHRS, YFSETQ. The CDR3 covers 15 residues. Here the CDR3 DNA reads TGCGCCAGCAGGCCTACTAGCGGGAGCTCCCACGAGCAGTACTTC. Translation: CASRPTSGSSHEQYF.

The chain links TRBV11-3 to TRBJ2-3, with D tentatively TRBD1 (5 bases). The germline gives CDR1 SGHNT, CDR2 YENEEA. The CDR3 is 15 residues long. V was cut by 1 base and J by 3 bases, with 11 bases left in between. The CDR3 is CASSLGTLVTDTQYF. As DNA, the CDR3 is TGTGCCAGCAGCTTAGGGACACTGGTGACAGATACGCAGTATTTT.